What follows are 16 T cell receptor beta chains derived from one specimen sequenced in a study of cytomegalovirus exposure and HLA in healthy donors. The PCR made use of 60 Vbeta and 13 Jbeta primers. Sequencing used immunoSEQ multiplex PCR; TCRdb keeps in-frame clones, though not all of them. The sample has 65,000 to 90,000 clones; 75% are singletons. The sequenced material came from PBMCs. The receptors here all came from a man in his 70s in good health and CMV-seronegative.

The rearrangement joins TRBV14 to TRBJ2-3, with 9 positions matching TRBD2. Germline values: CDR1 SGHDN, CDR2 FVKESK. The CDR3 runs 16 residues. Germline trimming cut 3 bases from V and 0 bases from J; bases unmatched to any gene: 4. CDR3 bases: TGTGCCAGCAGCCAGGGGGGACTAGCCAGCACAGATACGCAGTATTTT. As protein: CASSQGGLASTDTQYF.

The V gene is TRBV18, the J gene TRBJ1-1; weak D call: TRBD1 (6 bases). The CDR3 covers 14 residues. The germline V and J ends were trimmed by 6 bases and 0 bases, with 11 bases remaining between them. Germline V gene data show CDR1 as KGHSH and CDR2 as LQKENI. CDR3 in DNA: TGTGCCAGCTCCCGGGGACAAATGAACACTGAAGCTTTCTTT. It codes for CASSRGQMNTEAFF. Full variable domain (rest looked up from reference TRBV18 and TRBJ1-1): NAGVMQNPRHLVRRRGQEARLRCSPMKGHSHVYWYRQLPEEGLKFMVYLQKENIIDESGMPKERFSAEFPKEGPSILRIQQVVRGDSAAYFCASSRGQMNTEAFFGQGTRLTVV.

The V gene is TRBV5-1, the J gene TRBJ2-7, with 8 bases fitting TRBD1. CDR1 is SGHRS and CDR2 is YFSETQ in the germline V gene. V shed 4 bases and J 6 bases; nucleotides not matched to a gene: 12. The CDR3 has 15 amino acids. CDR3 sequence (DNA): TGCGCCAGCAGCCTTAGTCGGACAGGGCTTAGCGAGCAGTACTTC. It codes for CASSLSRTGLSEQYF.

This clone turned up a few times. The V gene is TRBV7-9, the J gene TRBJ1-1; 8 nucleotides match TRBD1. The V and J ends lost 5 bases and 1 base, in that order; junction bases with no gene match: 9. CDR1 and CDR2 from the germline V gene are SEHNR and FQNEAQ (reference sequence). The CDR3 loop spans 16 amino acids. CDR3 in DNA: TGTGCCAGCAGCCCCTACCAGGGGGCGGCGAACACTGAAGCTTTCTTT. Translated, it gives CASSPYQGAANTEAFF.

The chain has TRBV6-6 and TRBJ1-5; the D gene is possibly TRBD1 (6 bases). CDR3 length: 14 residues. Germline V gene sequence: CDR1 MNHNY, CDR2 SVGAGI (reference sequence). V was shortened by 2 bases and J by 7 bases, with 12 bases between the two germline ends. The CDR3 nucleotides read TGTGCCAGCAGTTACGGGGGGGCCGGACAGCCCCAGCATTTT. Translating gives CASSYGGAGQPQHF.

This clone is a singleton in its sample. The J gene is TRBJ1-2, the V gene TRBV4-3; no firm D call. The germline V and J ends were trimmed by 1 base and 6 bases, with 18 bases remaining between them. The CDR3 is 16 amino acids. The V gene's germline CDR1 is LGHNA and CDR2 YSLEER. The DNA for the CDR3 is TGCGCCAGCAGCCAAGGTCTTTCGTCTAGTCGCAATGGCTACACCTTC. Its translation: CASSQGLSSSRNGYTF.

V and J are TRBV6-5 and TRBJ1-6, with D possibly matching TRBD1 (6 bases). The length of the CDR3 is 15 residues. V dropped 6 bases and J dropped 4 bases, with 13 bases sitting between them. CDR1 is MNHEY, CDR2 SVGAGI, per germline. The CDR3 DNA reads TGTGCCAGCAGCCTTGGACAGTCATATAATTCACCCCTCCACTTT. It encodes CASSLGQSYNSPLHF.

Only a few counts were recorded for this clone. This chain joins TRBV4-3 and TRBJ2-3; 8 bases fit TRBD2. Losses at the gene ends were 3 bases for V and 1 base for J; bases not matched to a gene: 6. The CDR3 spans 16 residues. CDR1 is LGHNA and CDR2 is YSLEER in the germline V gene. This CDR3 reads CASSQGAGGRTDTQYF. The CDR3 region has the DNA TGCGCCAGCAGCCAGGGGGCGGGGGGACGCACAGATACGCAGTATTTT.

This rearrangement joins TRBV6-5 to TRBJ1-5; tentative D call: TRBD1 (5 bases). CDR3 length: 13 residues. Trimming left V 6 bases short and J 7 bases short, with 13 bases between. Germline CDR1 MNHEY, CDR2 SVGAGI. DNA for the CDR3: TGTGCCAGCAGAGGCAGGGTAAACCAGCCCCAGCATTTT. Translation: CASRGRVNQPQHF.

The rearrangement joins TRBV9 to TRBJ1-1; a possible D gene is TRBD1 (5 bases). The CDR3 has 14 amino acids. From germline, CDR1 is SGDLS and CDR2 YYNGEE. Trimming cost V 2 bases and J 1 base, with 9 bases left between them. CDR3 coding DNA: TGTGCCAGCAGCGTGGCCGGGGGGAACACTGAAGCTTTCTTT. It codes for CASSVAGGNTEAFF.

The chain couples TRBV5-1 to TRBJ2-5, with D tentatively TRBD1 (5 bases). V lost 5 bases and J lost 3, with 14 bases in between. Germline loops: CDR1 SGHRS, CDR2 YFSETQ. There are 14 residues in the CDR3. CDR3 nucleotides: TGCGCCAGCAGTCGTTCAGGGATGAAAGAGACCCAGTACTTC. Translation: CASSRSGMKETQYF.

Details on this clone: At one boundary the junction diverges from the germline segment, which might be a read error. The chain employs TRBV7-7 and TRBJ2-1, with 11 bases lining up with TRBD1. The CDR3 runs to 14 residues. CDR1 and CDR2 (germline): SSHAT, FNYEAQ (reference sequence). CDR3 region: CASSLGQGASEQFF. In DNA, the CDR3 is TGTGCTAGCAGCTTAGGACAGGGGGCATCTGAGCAGTTCTTC.

This clone was recorded once. The chain joins TRBV7-2 to TRBJ1-3; tentative D call: TRBD1 (5 bases). Per germline, CDR1 SGHTA and CDR2 FQGNSA. CDR3 length: 19 amino acids. Trimming left V 1 base short and J 0 bases short, with 19 bases between. CDR3 residues: CASSLDGSRVRSSGNTIYF. DNA of the CDR3: TGTGCCAGCAGCTTAGACGGGTCCAGGGTAAGAAGCTCTGGAAACACCATATATTTT.

V usage is TRBV19 and J usage is TRBJ2-7, with 7 positions matching TRBD2. The V gene's germline CDR1 is LNHDA and CDR2 SQIVND (reference sequence). The trim removed 6 bases at V and 0 bases at J, leaving 11 bases unmatched. The CDR3 has 16 amino acids. The CDR3: CASSHGRGGSSYEQYF. The CDR3 bases are TGTGCCAGTAGCCATGGCCGCGGGGGAAGCTCCTACGAGCAGTACTTC.

The gene calls are TRBV7-9 and TRBJ1-1; 10 bases fit TRBD1. CDR3 length equals 17 residues. Germline CDR1 and CDR2: SEHNR and FQNEAQ (reference sequence). Trimming at V came to 1 base and at J to 6 bases, leaving 11 bases not matched to a gene. This CDR3 is CASSLGTGGSLGAEAFF. CDR3 DNA sequence: TGTGCCAGCAGCTTAGGGACAGGGGGGTCATTGGGGGCTGAAGCTTTCTTT.

This sequence joins TRBV5-4 and TRBJ2-1, with a weak D call TRBD1 (6 bases). There are 13 residues in the CDR3. Germline V gives CDR1 SGHNT, CDR2 YYREEE (reference sequence). The V and J ends lost 2 bases and 5 bases respectively, with 8 bases between them. The CDR3 is CASSFGTNNEQFF. As DNA, the CDR3 is TGTGCCAGCAGCTTTGGGACAAACAATGAGCAGTTCTTC.